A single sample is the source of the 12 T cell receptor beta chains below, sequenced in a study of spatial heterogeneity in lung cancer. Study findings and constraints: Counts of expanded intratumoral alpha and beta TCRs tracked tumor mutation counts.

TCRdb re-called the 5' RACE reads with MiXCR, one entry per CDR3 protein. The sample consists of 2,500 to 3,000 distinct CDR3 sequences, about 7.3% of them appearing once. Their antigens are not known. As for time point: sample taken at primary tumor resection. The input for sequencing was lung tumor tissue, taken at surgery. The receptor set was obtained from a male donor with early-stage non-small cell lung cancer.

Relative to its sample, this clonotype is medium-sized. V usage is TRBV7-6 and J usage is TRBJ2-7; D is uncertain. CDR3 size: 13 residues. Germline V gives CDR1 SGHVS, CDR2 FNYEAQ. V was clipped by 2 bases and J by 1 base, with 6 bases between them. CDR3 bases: TGTGCCAGCAGCTTAACCGCATCCTACGAGCAGTACTTC. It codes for CASSLTASYEQYF.

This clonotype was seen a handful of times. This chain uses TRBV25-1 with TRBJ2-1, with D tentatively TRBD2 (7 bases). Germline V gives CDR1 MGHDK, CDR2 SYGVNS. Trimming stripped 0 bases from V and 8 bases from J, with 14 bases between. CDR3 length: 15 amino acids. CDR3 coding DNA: TGTGCCAGCAGTGAATATTCCGGGGGGCACGATGAGCAGTTCTTC. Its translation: CASSEYSGGHDEQFF.

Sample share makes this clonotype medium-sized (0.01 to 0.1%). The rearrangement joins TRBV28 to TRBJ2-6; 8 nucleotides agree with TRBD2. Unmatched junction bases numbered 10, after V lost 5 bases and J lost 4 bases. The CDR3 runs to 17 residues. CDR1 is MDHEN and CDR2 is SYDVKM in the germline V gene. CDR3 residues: CASSPPGGTPGANVLTF. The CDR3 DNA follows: TGTGCCAGCAGTCCGCCGGGAGGGACCCCCGGGGCCAACGTCCTGACTTTC.

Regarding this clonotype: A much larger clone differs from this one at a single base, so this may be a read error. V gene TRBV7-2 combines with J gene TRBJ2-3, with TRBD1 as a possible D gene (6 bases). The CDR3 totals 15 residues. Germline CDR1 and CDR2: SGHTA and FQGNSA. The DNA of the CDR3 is TGTGCCAGCAGCTTAGGAGTACATCACAGGGATATGCAGTATTTT. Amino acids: CASSLGVHHRDMQYF.

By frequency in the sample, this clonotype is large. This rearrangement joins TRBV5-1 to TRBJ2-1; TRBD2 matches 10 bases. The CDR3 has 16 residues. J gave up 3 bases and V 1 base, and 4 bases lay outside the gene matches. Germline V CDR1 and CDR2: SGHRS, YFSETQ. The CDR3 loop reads CASSLLGTSDYNEQFF. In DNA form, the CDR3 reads TGCGCCAGCAGCTTGCTAGGGACTAGCGACTACAATGAGCAGTTCTTC.

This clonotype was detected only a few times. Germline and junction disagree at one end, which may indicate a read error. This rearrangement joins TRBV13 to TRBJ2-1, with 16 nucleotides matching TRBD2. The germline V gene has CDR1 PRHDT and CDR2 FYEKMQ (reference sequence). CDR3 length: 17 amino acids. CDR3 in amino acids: CASSLGTSGRVYNEQFF. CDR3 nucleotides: TGTGCCAGCAGCCTAGGGACTAGCGGGAGGGTCTACAATGAGCAGTTCTTC.

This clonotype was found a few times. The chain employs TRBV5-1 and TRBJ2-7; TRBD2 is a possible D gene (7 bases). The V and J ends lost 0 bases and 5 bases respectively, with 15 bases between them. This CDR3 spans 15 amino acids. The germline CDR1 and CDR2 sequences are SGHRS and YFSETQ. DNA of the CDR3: TGCGCCAGCAGCTTGGAGGGGGGGCCGCTCCACGAGCAGTACTTC. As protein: CASSLEGGPLHEQYF.

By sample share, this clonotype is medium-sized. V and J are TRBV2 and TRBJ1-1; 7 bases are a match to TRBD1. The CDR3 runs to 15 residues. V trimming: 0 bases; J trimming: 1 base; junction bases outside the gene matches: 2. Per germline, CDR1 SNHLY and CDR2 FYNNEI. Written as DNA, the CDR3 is TGTGCCAGCAGTGAAGCACAGGGGAGGAACACTGAAGCTTTCTTT. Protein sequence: CASSEAQGRNTEAFF.

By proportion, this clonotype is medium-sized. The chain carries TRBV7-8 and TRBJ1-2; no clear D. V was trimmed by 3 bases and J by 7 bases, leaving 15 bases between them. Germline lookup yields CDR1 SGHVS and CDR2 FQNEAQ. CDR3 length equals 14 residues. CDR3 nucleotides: TGTGCCAGCAGCTTTGGCGGACGAGCCCGTGGCTACACCTTC. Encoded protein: CASSFGGRARGYTF.

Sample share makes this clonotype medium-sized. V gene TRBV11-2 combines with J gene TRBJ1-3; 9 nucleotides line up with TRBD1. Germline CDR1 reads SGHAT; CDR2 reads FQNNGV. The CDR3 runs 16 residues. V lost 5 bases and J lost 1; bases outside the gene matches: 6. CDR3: CASSETGGASGNTIYF. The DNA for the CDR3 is TGTGCCAGCAGCGAAACAGGGGGCGCATCTGGAAACACCATATATTTT.

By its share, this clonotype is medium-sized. This CDR3 reads CASSLERYTEAFF. The CDR3, as DNA: TGTGCCAGCAGCTTAGAGCGATACACTGAAGCTTTCTTT. The chain links TRBV11-3 to TRBJ1-1; the D is unclear. Germline V gene data show CDR1 as SGHNT and CDR2 as YENEEA. This CDR3 has 13 residues. V lost 0 bases and J 3 bases, leaving 5 bases between the germline ends.

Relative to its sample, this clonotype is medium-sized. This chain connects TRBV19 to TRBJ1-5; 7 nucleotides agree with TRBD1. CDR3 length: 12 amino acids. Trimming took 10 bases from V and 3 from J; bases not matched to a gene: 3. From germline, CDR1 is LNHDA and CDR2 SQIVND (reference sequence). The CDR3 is CATGQANQPQHF. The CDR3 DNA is TGTGCCACCGGACAGGCCAATCAGCCCCAGCATTTT.